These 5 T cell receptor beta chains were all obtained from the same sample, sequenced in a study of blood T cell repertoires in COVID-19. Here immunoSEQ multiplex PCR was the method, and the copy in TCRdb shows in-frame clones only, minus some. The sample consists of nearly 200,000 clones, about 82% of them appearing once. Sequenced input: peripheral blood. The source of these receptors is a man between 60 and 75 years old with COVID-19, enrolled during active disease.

The CDR3 coding sequence is TGTGCCAGCAGGGCAGGGAACACTGAAGCTTTCTTT. It translates to CASRAGNTEAFF. This rearrangement joins TRBV28 to TRBJ1-1, with D uncertain. Germline V gene sequence: CDR1 MDHEN, CDR2 SYDVKM. The CDR3 is 12 amino acids. V lost 6 bases, J lost 1 base, and 6 bases lay in between.

The CDR3 region is CAWSVGGLSGNTIYF. DNA for the CDR3: TGTGCCTGGAGTGTAGGCGGACTCTCTGGAAACACCATATATTTT. The rearrangement links TRBV30 to TRBJ1-3, with no clear D. This CDR3 is built from 15 residues. Germline CDR1 and CDR2: GTSNPN and SVGIG (reference sequence). Trimming pared 0 bases from V and 0 bases from J, leaving 9 bases between.

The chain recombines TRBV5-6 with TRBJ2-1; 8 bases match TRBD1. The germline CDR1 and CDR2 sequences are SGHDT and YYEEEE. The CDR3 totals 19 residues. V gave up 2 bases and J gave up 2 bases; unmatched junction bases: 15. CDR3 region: CASSFDRGSGDFAYNEQFF. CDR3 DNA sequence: TGTGCCAGCAGCTTCGACAGGGGTTCCGGGGATTTCGCCTACAATGAGCAGTTCTTC.

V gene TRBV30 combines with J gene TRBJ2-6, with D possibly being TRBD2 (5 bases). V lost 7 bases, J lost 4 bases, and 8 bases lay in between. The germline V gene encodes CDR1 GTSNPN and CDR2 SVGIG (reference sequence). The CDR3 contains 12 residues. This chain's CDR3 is CAYGEGANVLTF. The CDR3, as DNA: TGTGCCTACGGGGAGGGGGCCAACGTCCTGACTTTC.

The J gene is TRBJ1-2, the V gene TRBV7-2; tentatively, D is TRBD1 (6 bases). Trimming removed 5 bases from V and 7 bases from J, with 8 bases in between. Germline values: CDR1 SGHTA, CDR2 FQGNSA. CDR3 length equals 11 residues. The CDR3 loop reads CASSGRGGYTF. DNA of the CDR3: TGTGCCAGCAGCGGCAGGGGTGGCTACACCTTC.